This TCR beta chain was captured in a study of identical twins. Each cDNA held unique molecular identifiers, and template switching gave it a universal primer site. Each CDR3 protein is one row after TCRdb ran MiXCR on the 5' RACE reads. Among hundreds of thousands of distinct CDR3 sequences, roughly 26% were seen once, and the ten largest hold about 2.7%. The V and J ends lost 3 bases and 4 bases respectively, with 12 bases between them. The CDR3 contains 14 residues. Germline CDR1 SEHNR, CDR2 FQNEAQ (reference sequence). This sample was shared with a second study, whose subject was T cells expressing NK-cell markers. That publication notes: Serological testing identified most of the eight sequenced donors as HCMV-seropositive and one as seronegative.

The chain is built from TRBV7-9 and TRBJ2-5; unclear D gene. Material for sequencing was CD4+ T cells sorted from blood. This receptor was taken from a woman under 30 in good health. In DNA, the CDR3 is TGTGCCAGCAGCTTTATCGCAGAGGCAGAGACCCAGTACTTC. As protein: CASSFIAEAETQYF.